The rows below give T cell receptor beta chains drawn from one sample of a study of monozygotic twins with inflammatory bowel disease. Reanalyzing the 5' RACE reads, TCRdb keeps one entry per CDR3 protein, without DNA. Recorded here are about 110,000 distinct CDR3 sequences; the top ten clones represent around 12%. Sequenced: blood. All receptors derive from a human donor with ulcerative colitis or Crohn's disease, or a healthy co-twin of an affected twin (not recorded which). Each CDR3 is given with its conserved first and last residue. Clone size, where shown, is once, few, many, or a class for clones that have expanded.

V gene	J gene	clone size	CDR3 protein
TRBV9	TRBJ1-2	.	CASSVPRDRVSTSYGYTF
TRBV18	TRBJ2-2	.	CASSPPGHPTGELFF
TRBV3-1	TRBJ2-5	.	CASSQGWAGVETQYF
TRBV5-1	TRBJ2-5	medium-sized	CASSIDQETQYF
TRBV7-2	TRBJ2-1	.	CASSLEPRRNEQFF
TRBV24-1	TRBJ1-2	.	CATSDPDTGKGSYGYTF
TRBV12-3/TRBV12-4	TRBJ1-1	.	CASTIHPYTEAFF
TRBV5-1	TRBJ2-1	.	CASSISGVPYNEQFF
TRBV5-1	TRBJ2-7	.	CASSLGWGDEQYF
TRBV28	TRBJ2-5	.	CASSLSGLARGAQYF
TRBV29-1	TRBJ2-7	.	CSVGPSYEQYF
TRBV11-2	TRBJ2-1	.	CASSLVRNEQFF
TRBV28	TRBJ2-5	.	CASSVPGQGETQYF
TRBV28	TRBJ2-1	.	CASSFVASGVGFSNEQFF
TRBV5-6	TRBJ2-4	.	CASSPSGRTSKNIQYF